What follows are 29 T cell receptor beta chains derived from one specimen sequenced in a study of blood T cell repertoires in COVID-19. Assay: immunoSEQ multiplex PCR; the TCRdb copy retains only in-frame clones and omits some. Of approximately 130,000 clones in the sample, around 78% were seen once. Sequencing was carried out using peripheral blood. The origin of the receptors is a human donor in a cohort sampled during active COVID-19.

V usage is TRBV6-5 and J usage is TRBJ2-7; a possible D gene is TRBD1 (5 bases). Germline V gene lookup returns CDR1 MNHEY and CDR2 SVGAGI. CDR3 length: 16 residues. Between the trimmed V and J ends, which lost 2 bases and 0 bases, there was a span of 14 bases. CDR3 nucleotides: TGTGCCAGCAGTTACACCACAGGTACCAGCTCCTACGAGCAGTACTTC. Protein: CASSYTTGTSSYEQYF.

This chain connects TRBV5-6 to TRBJ1-4; D possibly corresponds to TRBD1 (6 bases). Between the trimmed V and J ends, which lost 3 bases and 8 bases, there was a span of 20 bases. Germline lookup yields CDR1 SGHDT and CDR2 YYEEEE. The CDR3 runs to 16 residues. CDR3 protein: CASSWGGRAPTEKLFF. The DNA of the CDR3 is TGTGCCAGCAGCTGGGGGGGCCGCGCCCCTACCGAAAAACTGTTTTTT.

This chain connects TRBV19 to TRBJ2-7, with 8 bases identical to TRBD1. Germline lookup yields CDR1 LNHDA and CDR2 SQIVND (reference sequence). This CDR3 is built from 13 residues. With V trimmed by 3 bases and J by 7 bases, 5 bases remained unmatched. The CDR3 reads CASSIQGAYEQYF. The CDR3 DNA reads as TGTGCCAGTAGTATCCAGGGGGCTTATGAGCAGTACTTC.

The chain employs TRBV28 and TRBJ1-5; tentative D call: TRBD1 (5 bases). The CDR3 has 15 residues. Between the trimmed V and J ends, which lost 4 bases and 3 bases, there was a span of 13 bases. From germline, CDR1 is MDHEN and CDR2 SYDVKM. CDR3 DNA sequence: TGTGCCAGCAGTTGGCAGCGACAGCCCAATCAGCCCCAGCATTTT. Protein product: CASSWQRQPNQPQHF.

The chain is built from TRBV5-4 and TRBJ2-1, with TRBD1 matching 7 bases. CDR3 length equals 15 residues. Per the germline V gene, CDR1 is SGHNT and CDR2 is YYREEE (reference sequence). The V gene end was trimmed by 3 bases and the J gene end by 7 bases; junction bases not matched to a gene: 10. CDR3 amino acids: CASSSRDRVRNEQFF. CDR3 bases: TGTGCCAGCAGCTCGCGAGACAGGGTGAGGAATGAGCAGTTCTTC. Complete variable domain (other parts from reference TRBV5-4 and TRBJ2-1): ETGVTQSPTHLIKTRGQQVTLRCSSQSGHNTVSWYQQALGQGPQFIFQYYREEENGRGNFPPRFSGLQFPNYSSELNVNALELDDSALYLCASSSRDRVRNEQFFGPGTRLTVL.

This clone has just a few counts. This sequence joins TRBV19 and TRBJ2-5; TRBD2 aligns across 8 bases. The CDR3 runs 15 residues. Per germline, CDR1 LNHDA and CDR2 SQIVND (reference sequence). J lost 1 base, V lost 6 bases, and 7 bases had no gene match. This chain's CDR3 is CASSPRTSLQETQYF. The CDR3 nucleotides read TGTGCCAGTAGCCCCAGGACTAGCCTCCAAGAGACCCAGTACTTC.

V and J are TRBV9 and TRBJ2-2; TRBD1 might be the D (5 bases). Germline loops: CDR1 SGDLS, CDR2 YYNGEE. Trimming took off 3 bases at V and 0 bases at J, with 9 bases between the two ends. The CDR3 is made up of 15 amino acids. The chain's CDR3 is CASSAWGSNTGELFF. The CDR3 nucleotides are TGTGCCAGCAGCGCCTGGGGCTCGAACACCGGGGAGCTGTTTTTT.

J is TRBJ2-5 and V is TRBV5-1; possible D gene TRBD2, 6 bases. Germline-derived CDR1 and CDR2 are SGHRS and YFSETQ. The CDR3 totals 14 residues. V was clipped by 6 bases and J by 5 bases, with 17 bases between them. DNA of the CDR3: TGCGCCAGCACTTACGGCGGGGCGAGGGAGACCCAGTACTTC. The encoded protein is CASTYGGARETQYF.

CDR3 region: CSGDRELKAFF. CDR3 coding DNA: TGCAGTGGGGACAGGGAATTGAAAGCTTTCTTT. This rearrangement joins TRBV20-1 to TRBJ1-1; 9 bases are shared with TRBD1. Per the germline V gene, CDR1 is DFQATT and CDR2 is SNEGSKA (reference sequence). The junction had 6 bases not matched to a gene; V was cut back by 7 bases and J by 9 bases. This CDR3 is built from 11 residues.

The chain employs TRBV5-1 and TRBJ2-6, with a weak D call TRBD2 (5 bases). This CDR3 is 18 amino acids long. Germline assignment: CDR1 SGHRS and CDR2 YFSETQ. The germline V and J ends were trimmed by 4 bases and 1 base, with 18 bases remaining between them. For the CDR3, the DNA is TGCGCCAGCAGCCTCCACTGGCTAGCCTATTCTGGGGCCAACGTCCTGACTTTC. This encodes CASSLHWLAYSGANVLTF.

The CDR3 spells CASSSTSRTGLNTGELFF. The CDR3 coding sequence is TGTGCCAGCAGCTCCACCTCCAGGACAGGGTTGAACACCGGGGAGCTGTTTTTT. The chain employs TRBV7-3 and TRBJ2-2; 8 nucleotides line up with TRBD1. The germline CDR1 and CDR2 sequences are SGHTA and FQGTGA. J was trimmed by 1 base and V by 4 bases; bases with no gene match: 11. This CDR3 contains 18 residues. The variable domain in full, with the rest retrieved from reference TRBV7-3 and TRBJ2-2, is GAGVSQTPSNKVTEKGKYVELRCDPISGHTALYWYRQSLGQGPEFLIYFQGTGAADDSGLPNDRFFAVRPEGSVSTLKIQRTERGDSAVYLCASSSTSRTGLNTGELFFGEGSRLTVL.

Only a few counts were recorded for this clone. This chain uses TRBV19 with TRBJ1-2, with 7 bases matching TRBD1. The CDR3 has 16 amino acids. The V segment lost 4 bases and the J segment 1 base; nucleotides outside the gene matches: 9. CDR1 and CDR2 from the germline V gene are LNHDA and SQIVND (reference sequence). This CDR3 is CASSKGRQGLNYGYTF. The CDR3 nucleotides read TGTGCCAGTAGTAAGGGTCGACAGGGCCTTAACTATGGCTACACCTTC. The variable domain in full, with the rest retrieved from reference TRBV19 and TRBJ1-2, is DGGITQSPKYLFRKEGQNVTLSCEQNLNHDAMYWYRQDPGQGLRLIYYSQIVNDFQKGDIAEGYSVSREKKESFPLTVTSAQKNPTAFYLCASSKGRQGLNYGYTFGSGTRLTVV.

This clone was counted once. The chain recombines TRBV7-6 with TRBJ1-3, with 11 bases that match TRBD1. Germline V lookup: CDR1 SGHVS, CDR2 FNYEAQ. CDR3 size: 16 residues. Losses at the gene ends were 5 bases for V and 3 bases for J; bases not matched to a gene: 6. CDR3: CASSGEGQGGGNTIYF. In nucleotides, the CDR3 is TGTGCCAGCAGCGGCGAGGGACAGGGGGGTGGAAACACCATATATTTT. The entire variable domain, with the rest obtained from reference TRBV7-6 and TRBJ1-3, is as follows: GAGVSQSPRYKVTKRGQDVALRCDPISGHVSLYWYRQALGQGPEFLTYFNYEAQQDKSGLPNDRFSAERPEGSISTLTIQRTEQRDSAMYRCASSGEGQGGGNTIYFGEGSWLTVV.

This chain uses TRBV2 with TRBJ2-1; D unresolved. Trimming took off 3 bases at V and 0 bases at J, with 12 bases between the two ends. The CDR3 has 16 amino acids. Germline V CDR1 and CDR2: SNHLY, FYNNEI. The CDR3 loop is CASSDPGKSSYNEQFF. The CDR3 region has the DNA TGTGCCAGCAGTGACCCGGGTAAGAGCTCCTACAATGAGCAGTTCTTC.

This clone appeared a few times. This chain joins TRBV6-5 and TRBJ1-2, with 8 bases lining up with TRBD1. The trim removed 5 bases at V and 7 bases at J, leaving 6 bases unmatched. This CDR3 region has 13 residues. Germline V gives CDR1 MNHEY, CDR2 SVGAGI. DNA for the CDR3: TGTGCCAGCAGTCCCCGGACAGGGCGTGGCTACACCTTC. Protein: CASSPRTGRGYTF.

This clone was seen a handful of times. V gene TRBV11-2 combines with J gene TRBJ1-1; 8 nucleotides agree with TRBD1. In germline, CDR1 is SGHAT, CDR2 FQNNGV. The CDR3 runs 15 residues. Germline trimming cut 6 bases from V and 4 bases from J; bases unmatched to any gene: 10. The CDR3 protein is CASSFGAGGSTEAFF. The CDR3 DNA reads as TGTGCCAGCAGTTTTGGGGCAGGGGGCAGCACTGAAGCTTTCTTT.

The chain is built from TRBV7-9 and TRBJ1-5, with D possibly TRBD1 on 5 matching bases. This CDR3 spans 13 amino acids. V was clipped by 5 bases and J by 4 bases, with 9 bases between them. The V gene's germline CDR1 is SEHNR and CDR2 FQNEAQ (reference sequence). The CDR3 loop reads CASSPTVNQPQHF. CDR3 nucleotides: TGTGCCAGCAGCCCGACAGTGAATCAGCCCCAGCATTTT.

V gene TRBV5-1 combines with J gene TRBJ2-2; 8 bases agree with TRBD1. CDR1 SGHRS and CDR2 YFSETQ come from the germline V gene. The CDR3 length is 16 residues. V lost 3 bases, J lost 0 bases, and 4 bases stayed unmatched. CDR3 residues: CASSSQGAPNTGELFF. CDR3 DNA: TGCGCCAGCAGCTCCCAGGGGGCGCCGAACACCGGGGAGCTGTTTTTT.

The chain joins TRBV7-9 to TRBJ2-1; TRBD2 might be the D (7 bases). The CDR3 is made up of 16 amino acids. Germline lookup yields CDR1 SEHNR and CDR2 FQNEAQ (reference sequence). Deletions cut 4 bases from V and 9 bases from J, with 22 bases between. DNA of the CDR3: TGTGCCAGCAGCTCTGAGGCGGGGGCTACCCGGAGTGAGCAGTTCTTC. Its protein is CASSSEAGATRSEQFF.

The chain recombines TRBV6-1 with TRBJ1-5, with a tentative D call TRBD1 (6 bases). The germline gives CDR1 MNHNS, CDR2 SASEGT. The CDR3 sequence is 16 residues long. Trimming removed 4 bases at V and 0 bases at J, with 13 bases between. CDR3 protein: CASSALQGYSNQPQHF. The CDR3 nucleotides read TGTGCCAGCAGTGCCTTACAGGGTTATAGCAATCAGCCCCAGCATTTT.

The chain carries TRBV28 and TRBJ2-1, with 8 bases that match TRBD1. The V gene end was trimmed by 7 bases and the J gene end by 2 bases; junction bases not matched to a gene: 10. The CDR3 totals 16 residues. CDR1 and CDR2 from the germline V gene are MDHEN and SYDVKM. CDR3 region: CASNSPGGGTYNEQFF. The CDR3 DNA reads as TGTGCCAGCAATTCCCCAGGGGGCGGGACCTACAATGAGCAGTTCTTC.

This clone was observed a few times. This CDR3 reads CASSTKGTEMNTEAFF. CDR3 sequence (DNA): TGCGCCAGCAGCACAAAAGGGACAGAGATGAACACTGAAGCTTTCTTT. V usage is TRBV5-1 and J usage is TRBJ1-1; 7 nucleotides line up with TRBD1. After removal of 4 bases from V and 0 bases from J, the junction contained 9 bases not matched to a gene. CDR3 length: 16 residues. The V gene's germline CDR1 is SGHRS and CDR2 YFSETQ.

This clone was detected only a few times. The CDR3 DNA is TGTGCCAGTAGTAGAGCGGGACAGGGGGACGGTTCACCCCTCCACTTT. This codes for CASSRAGQGDGSPLHF. The chain uses TRBV19 and TRBJ1-6, with 11 bases matching TRBD1. The trim removed 4 bases at V and 9 bases at J, leaving 8 bases unmatched. The CDR3 runs to 16 residues. CDR1 is LNHDA, CDR2 SQIVND, per germline (reference sequence).

The gene calls are TRBV7-3 and TRBJ1-1; TRBD1 aligns across 10 bases. This CDR3 spans 16 amino acids. Germline loops: CDR1 SGHTA, CDR2 FQGTGA. Unmatched junction bases numbered 5, after V lost 1 base and J lost 3 bases. The CDR3 DNA reads TGTGCCAGCAGCTTAAGGGTGGACAGGGGGGACACTGAAGCTTTCTTT. Protein product: CASSLRVDRGDTEAFF. The whole variable domain, filled in from reference TRBV7-3 and TRBJ1-1, reads GAGVSQTPSNKVTEKGKYVELRCDPISGHTALYWYRQSLGQGPEFLIYFQGTGAADDSGLPNDRFFAVRPEGSVSTLKIQRTERGDSAVYLCASSLRVDRGDTEAFFGQGTRLTVV.

The rearrangement joins TRBV6-5 to TRBJ1-5; perhaps TRBD1 as D (5 bases). The germline V gene has CDR1 MNHEY and CDR2 SVGAGI. The CDR3 is made up of 13 amino acids. V was cut by 5 bases and J by 8 bases, with 13 bases left in between. For the CDR3, the DNA is TGTGCCAGCAGTACGGGGGGGTGGGAGCCCCAGCATTTT. It is translated as CASSTGGWEPQHF.

CDR3 bases: TGTGCCACCAGCAGGGGACTGAGGCCTGGCTACACCTTC. Protein product: CATSRGLRPGYTF. The gene calls are TRBV15 and TRBJ1-2; D possibly corresponds to TRBD1 (5 bases). V gave up 3 bases and J gave up 7 bases, with 12 bases separating them. Looked up from germline, CDR1 is LNHNV and CDR2 is YYDKDF (reference sequence). The CDR3 is 13 residues long.

This clone is a singleton in its sample. For the CDR3, the DNA is TGTGCCAGCAGCTTAGTTGTCCTTAACTATGGCTACACCTTC. Translation gives CASSLVVLNYGYTF. The V call is TRBV7-8, the J call TRBJ1-2; no clear D. CDR1 is SGHVS, CDR2 FQNEAQ, per germline. Trimming cost V 1 base and J 1 base, with 7 bases left between them. This CDR3 region has 14 residues. Together with reference TRBV7-8 and TRBJ1-2, the CDR3 gives the full variable domain: GAGVSQSPRYKVAKRGQDVALRCDPISGHVSLFWYQQALGQGPEFLTYFQNEAQLDKSGLPSDRFFAERPEGSVSTLKIQRTQQEDSAVYLCASSLVVLNYGYTFGSGTRLTVV.

The rearrangement uses TRBV5-1 and TRBJ2-1; D might be TRBD1 (5 bases). The V and J ends lost 4 bases and 7 bases respectively, with 18 bases between them. Germline V CDR1 and CDR2: SGHRS, YFSETQ. This CDR3 is built from 15 residues. In nucleotides, the CDR3 is TGCGCCAGCAGCCTTCTAGACACGGCAGGGAATGAGCAGTTCTTC. Its translation is CASSLLDTAGNEQFF.

The chain uses TRBV6-1 and TRBJ2-2, with 13 nucleotides matching TRBD2. After removal of 4 bases from V and 5 bases from J, the junction contained 13 bases not matched to a gene. Per the germline V gene, CDR1 is MNHNS and CDR2 is SASEGT. CDR3 size: 19 residues. CDR3 protein: CASSVTRLAGGRRTGELFF. The CDR3, as DNA: TGTGCCAGCAGTGTTACACGACTAGCGGGGGGCCGGAGGACCGGGGAGCTGTTTTTT.